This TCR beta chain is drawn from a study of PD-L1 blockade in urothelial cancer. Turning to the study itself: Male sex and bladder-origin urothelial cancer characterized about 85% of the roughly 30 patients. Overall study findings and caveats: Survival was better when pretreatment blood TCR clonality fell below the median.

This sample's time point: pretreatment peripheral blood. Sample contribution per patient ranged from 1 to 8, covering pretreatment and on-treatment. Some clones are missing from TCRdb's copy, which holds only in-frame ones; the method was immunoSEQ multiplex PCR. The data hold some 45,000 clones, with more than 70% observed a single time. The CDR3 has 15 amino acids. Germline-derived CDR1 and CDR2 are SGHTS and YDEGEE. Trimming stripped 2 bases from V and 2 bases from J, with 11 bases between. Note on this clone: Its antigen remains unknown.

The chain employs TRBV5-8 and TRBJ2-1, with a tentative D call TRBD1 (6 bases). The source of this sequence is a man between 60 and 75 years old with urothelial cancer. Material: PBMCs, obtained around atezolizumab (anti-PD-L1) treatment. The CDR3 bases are TGTGCCAGCAGCTTACAGGGAGACCCCTACAATGAGCAGTTCTTC. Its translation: CASSLQGDPYNEQFF.